The 6 T cell receptor beta chains presented below share a single source sample, sequenced in a study of beta chain features in type 1 diabetes. Notes on the study in general: Among all four CD4+ subsets, Type 1 diabetes patients had TCRB CDR3s that were moderately but significantly shorter.

Sequenced material consisted of expressed TCRB transcripts (all of the isolated RNA was reverse transcribed). Assay: immunoSEQ multiplex PCR; the TCRdb copy retains only in-frame clones and omits some. Of over 150,000 clones in the sample, about 9.3% are singletons; the top ten hold more than 0.4%. Antigen specificity for these receptors is unknown. The sequencing sample was made of central memory CD4+ T cells from blood. These receptors were taken from a man aged 25-45 years with type 1 diabetes.

This clone was observed a handful of times. This chain joins TRBV5-1 and TRBJ2-5; the match to TRBD2 covers 7 bases. J was trimmed by 2 bases and V by 4 bases; bases with no gene match: 11. The germline gives CDR1 SGHRS, CDR2 YFSETQ. The CDR3 has 16 residues. The DNA of the CDR3 is TGCGCCAGCAGCCTCGCGAATAGCGGGTTACAAGAGACCCAGTACTTC. Protein product: CASSLANSGLQETQYF.

This clone has a handful of counts. The V gene is TRBV7-9, the J gene TRBJ2-3; the D gene is possibly TRBD1 (6 bases). Looked up from germline, CDR1 is SEHNR and CDR2 is FQNEAQ (reference sequence). V lost 1 base and J 7 bases, leaving 15 bases between the germline ends. CDR3 length equals 15 residues. The CDR3: CASSLGSRGMNTQYF. The CDR3 bases are TGTGCCAGCAGCTTAGGATCCAGGGGAATGAATACGCAGTATTTT. The complete variable domain, with remaining parts taken from reference TRBV7-9 and TRBJ2-3, reads DTGVSQNPRHKITKRGQNVTFRCDPISEHNRLYWYRQTLGQGPEFLTYFQNEAQLEKSRLLSDRFSAERPKGSFSTLEIQRTEQGDSAMYLCASSLGSRGMNTQYFGPGTRLTVL.

This clone was recorded a few times. The V gene is TRBV7-2, the J gene TRBJ1-1; 10 bases are shared with TRBD1. Losses at the gene ends were 6 bases for V and 6 bases for J; bases not matched to a gene: 10. Per germline, CDR1 SGHTA and CDR2 FQGNSA. The CDR3 has 15 residues. The CDR3 DNA follows: TGTGCCAGCAGTTCTAGGACAGGGGGAGACCCTGAAGCTTTCTTT. This sequence encodes CASSSRTGGDPEAFF.

This clone was seen a few times. The V gene is TRBV7-2, the J gene TRBJ2-5; TRBD2 is a possible D gene (6 bases). The DNA end favors TRBJ2-7, so the J call may be wrong. CDR1 and CDR2 (germline): SGHTA, FQGNSA. This CDR3 has 13 residues. CDR3 sequence reads: CASSSDYSYEQYF. The DNA for the CDR3 is TGTGCCAGCAGCTCGGACTACTCCTACGAGCAGTACTTC.

The V gene is TRBV7-2, the J gene TRBJ2-2, with TRBD2 as a possible D gene (6 bases). Germline assignment: CDR1 SGHTA and CDR2 FQGNSA. The CDR3 has 14 residues. V lost 3 bases to trimming and J lost 6 bases, with 11 bases between them. DNA for the CDR3: TGTGCCAGCAGCTTTACGGGAGAGCCCGGGGAGCTGTTTTTT. This codes for CASSFTGEPGELFF.

This chain uses TRBV2 with TRBJ2-5, with a weak D call TRBD2 (6 bases). V shed 2 bases and J shed 7 bases, with 14 bases lying between them. CDR1 and CDR2 (germline): SNHLY, FYNNEI. This CDR3 is built from 14 residues. The CDR3 sequence: CASSEFRLGGTQYF. In DNA, the CDR3 is TGTGCCAGCAGTGAATTCCGACTAGGTGGGACCCAGTACTTC. Full variable domain (outside the CDR3, taken from reference TRBV2 and TRBJ2-5): EPEVTQTPSHQVTQMGQEVILRCVPISNHLYFYWYRQILGQKVEFLVSFYNNEISEKSEIFDDQFSVERPDGSNFTLKIRSTKLEDSAMYFCASSEFRLGGTQYFGPGTRLLVL.